The present TCR beta chain was sequenced within a study of blood T cells in healthy people across ages. Study-level results: It was held that diversity estimates obtained from one million T cells represented underestimates.

With regard to this clonotype: The antigen is undetermined.

V lost 4 bases and J lost 4; bases outside the gene matches: 14. This CDR3 region has 17 residues. CDR1 is GTSNPN and CDR2 is SVGIG in the germline V gene (reference sequence). A second PCR of roughly 7 to 11 cycles used a sample-barcoded 5' primer and a J-beta primer mix. A template-switch adaptor containing 12 random nucleotides labeled each cDNA molecule. Per sample, CDR3-containing paired-end reads numbered at least 2.5 million. A single record per CDR3 protein comes from TCRdb applying MiXCR to the 5' RACE reads. The sample carries 850,000 or so distinct CDR3 sequences, more than 25% recorded once.

This sequence was found in a woman of 80 years or more in good health. Material for sequencing was blood. The chain uses TRBV30 and TRBJ2-5, with 11 nucleotides matching TRBD2. In DNA form, the CDR3 reads TGTGCCTGGATTTCACTAGCGGGGGCCGGGGCCCCAGAGACCCAGTACTTC. This gives the protein CAWISLAGAGAPETQYF.